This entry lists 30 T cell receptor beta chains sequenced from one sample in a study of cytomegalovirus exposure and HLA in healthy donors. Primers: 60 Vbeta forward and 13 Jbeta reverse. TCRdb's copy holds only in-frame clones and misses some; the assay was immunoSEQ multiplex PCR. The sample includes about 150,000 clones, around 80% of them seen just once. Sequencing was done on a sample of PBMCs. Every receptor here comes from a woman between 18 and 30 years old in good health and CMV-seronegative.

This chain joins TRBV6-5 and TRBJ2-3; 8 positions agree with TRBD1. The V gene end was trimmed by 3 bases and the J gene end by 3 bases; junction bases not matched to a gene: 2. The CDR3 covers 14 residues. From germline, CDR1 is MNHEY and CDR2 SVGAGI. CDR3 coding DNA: TGTGCCAGCAGTTATGACAGGGGAACAGATACGCAGTATTTT. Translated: CASSYDRGTDTQYF.

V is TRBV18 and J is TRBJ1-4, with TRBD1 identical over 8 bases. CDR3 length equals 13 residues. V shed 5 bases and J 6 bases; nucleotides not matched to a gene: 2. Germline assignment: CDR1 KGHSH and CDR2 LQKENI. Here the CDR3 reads CASSGQGDEKLFF. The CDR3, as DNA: TGTGCCAGCTCAGGACAGGGAGATGAAAAACTGTTTTTT.

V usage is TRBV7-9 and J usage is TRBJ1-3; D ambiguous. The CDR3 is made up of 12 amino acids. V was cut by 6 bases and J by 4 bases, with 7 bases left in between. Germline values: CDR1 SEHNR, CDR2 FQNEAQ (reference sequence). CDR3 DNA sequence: TGTGCCAGCAGGGGCTCCGGAAACACCATATATTTT. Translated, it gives CASRGSGNTIYF.

The CDR3 region has the DNA TGTGCCAGCAGTCCAGTTCCCCCGGGACAGTCACGGCTTAATGAAAAACTGTTTTTT. Its protein product is CASSPVPPGQSRLNEKLFF. V gene TRBV28 combines with J gene TRBJ1-4, with TRBD1 matching 7 bases. V lost 5 bases, J lost 4 bases, and 19 bases stayed unmatched. The CDR3 totals 19 residues. Per the germline V gene, CDR1 is MDHEN and CDR2 is SYDVKM.

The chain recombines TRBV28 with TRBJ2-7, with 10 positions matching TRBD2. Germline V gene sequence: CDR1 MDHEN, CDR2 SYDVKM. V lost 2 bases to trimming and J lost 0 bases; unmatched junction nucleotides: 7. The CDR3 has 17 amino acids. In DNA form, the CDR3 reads TGTGCCAGCAGTTTAATAGGTAGCGGGGGGACCTCCTACGAGCAGTACTTC. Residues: CASSLIGSGGTSYEQYF.

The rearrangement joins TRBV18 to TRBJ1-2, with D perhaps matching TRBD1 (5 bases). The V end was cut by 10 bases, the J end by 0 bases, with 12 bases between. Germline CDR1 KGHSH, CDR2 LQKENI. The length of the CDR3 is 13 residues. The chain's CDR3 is CATKGAPNYGYTF. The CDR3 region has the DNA TGTGCCACCAAAGGGGCACCTAACTATGGCTACACCTTC.

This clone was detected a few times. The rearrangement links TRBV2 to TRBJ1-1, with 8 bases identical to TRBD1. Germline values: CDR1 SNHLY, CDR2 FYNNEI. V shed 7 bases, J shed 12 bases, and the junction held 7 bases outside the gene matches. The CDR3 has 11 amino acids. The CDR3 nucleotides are TGTGCCAGCAAGCAGGGGGCGCTGACTTTCTTT. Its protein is CASKQGALTFF.

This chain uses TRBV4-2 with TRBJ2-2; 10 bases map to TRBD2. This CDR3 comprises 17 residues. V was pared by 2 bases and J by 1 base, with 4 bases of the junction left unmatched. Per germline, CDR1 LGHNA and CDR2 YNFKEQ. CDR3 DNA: TGTGCCAGCAGCCAACCTAGCGGGGGCGAGAACACCGGGGAGCTGTTTTTT. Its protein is CASSQPSGGENTGELFF.

The CDR3 coding sequence is TGTGCCAGCAGCCCGGGCGGGGTCTACGAGCAGTACTTC. Translated, it gives CASSPGGVYEQYF. V is TRBV7-7 and J is TRBJ2-7, with D perhaps TRBD2 (6 bases). This CDR3 is built from 13 residues. Per germline, CDR1 SSHAT and CDR2 FNYEAQ (reference sequence). Trimming shortened V by 5 bases and J by 3 bases, and 11 bases separated the two germline ends.

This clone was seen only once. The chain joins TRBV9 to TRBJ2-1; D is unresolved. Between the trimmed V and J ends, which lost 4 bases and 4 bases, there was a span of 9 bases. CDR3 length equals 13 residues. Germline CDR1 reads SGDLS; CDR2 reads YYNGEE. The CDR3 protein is CASSPAVYNEQFF. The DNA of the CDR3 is TGTGCCAGCAGCCCCGCGGTATACAATGAGCAGTTCTTC. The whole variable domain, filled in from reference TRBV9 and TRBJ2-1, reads DSGVTQTPKHLITATGQRVTLRCSPRSGDLSVYWYQQSLDQGLQFLIQYYNGEERAKGNILERFSAQQFPDLHSELNLSSLELGDSALYFCASSPAVYNEQFFGPGTRLTVL.

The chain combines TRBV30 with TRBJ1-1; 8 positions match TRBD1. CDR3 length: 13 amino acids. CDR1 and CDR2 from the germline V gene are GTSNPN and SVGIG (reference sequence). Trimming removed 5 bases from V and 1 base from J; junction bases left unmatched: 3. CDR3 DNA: TGTGCCTGGGAAGGGACAGGGAACACTGAAGCTTTCTTT. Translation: CAWEGTGNTEAFF.

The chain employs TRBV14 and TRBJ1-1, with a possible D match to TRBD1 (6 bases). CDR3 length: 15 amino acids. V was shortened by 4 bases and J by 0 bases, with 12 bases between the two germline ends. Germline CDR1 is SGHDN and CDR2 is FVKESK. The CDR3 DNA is TGTGCCAGCAGCCCATGGGACACCGTGAACACTGAAGCTTTCTTT. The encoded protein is CASSPWDTVNTEAFF. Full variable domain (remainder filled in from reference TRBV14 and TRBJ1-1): EAGVTQFPSHSVIEKGQTVTLRCDPISGHDNLYWYRRVMGKEIKFLLHFVKESKQDESGMPNNRFLAERTGGTYSTLKVQPAELEDSGVYFCASSPWDTVNTEAFFGQGTRLTVV.

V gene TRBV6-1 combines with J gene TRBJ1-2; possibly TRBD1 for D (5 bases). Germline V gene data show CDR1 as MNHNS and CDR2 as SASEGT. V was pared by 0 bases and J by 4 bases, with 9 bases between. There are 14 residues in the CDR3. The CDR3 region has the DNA TGTGCCAGCAGTGAAGCGAACAGGCCCTATGGCTACACCTTC. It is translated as CASSEANRPYGYTF.

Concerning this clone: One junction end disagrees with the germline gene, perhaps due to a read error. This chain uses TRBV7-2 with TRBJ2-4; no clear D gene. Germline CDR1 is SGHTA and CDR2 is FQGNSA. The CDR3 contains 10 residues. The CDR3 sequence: CASSLNSQYF. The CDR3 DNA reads TGTGCCAGCAGCCTAAACAGTCAGTACTTC.

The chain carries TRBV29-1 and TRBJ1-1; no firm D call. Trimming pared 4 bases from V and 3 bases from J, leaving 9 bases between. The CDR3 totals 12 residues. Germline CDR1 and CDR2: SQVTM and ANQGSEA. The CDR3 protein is CSVVFGDTEAFF. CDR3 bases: TGCAGCGTTGTATTCGGGGACACTGAAGCTTTCTTT.

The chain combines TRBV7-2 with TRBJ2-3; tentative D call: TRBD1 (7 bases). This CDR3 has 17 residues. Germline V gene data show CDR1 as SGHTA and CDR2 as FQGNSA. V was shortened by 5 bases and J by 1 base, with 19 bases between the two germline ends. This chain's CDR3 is CASSALPAGQRTDTQYF. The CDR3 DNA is TGTGCCAGCAGCGCACTTCCCGCGGGACAGCGCACAGATACGCAGTATTTT.

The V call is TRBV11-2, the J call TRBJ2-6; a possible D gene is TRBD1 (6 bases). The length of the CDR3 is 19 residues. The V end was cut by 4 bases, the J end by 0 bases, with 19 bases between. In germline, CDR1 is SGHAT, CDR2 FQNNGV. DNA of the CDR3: TGTGCCAGCAGCTCCCCCACAGGGATTGAAAGCTCTGGGGCCAACGTCCTGACTTTC. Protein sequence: CASSSPTGIESSGANVLTF.

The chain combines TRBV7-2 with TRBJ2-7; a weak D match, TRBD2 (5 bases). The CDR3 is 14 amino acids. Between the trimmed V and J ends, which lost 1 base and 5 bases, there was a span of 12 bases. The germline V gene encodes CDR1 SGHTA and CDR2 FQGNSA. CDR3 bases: TGTGCCAGCAGCTTAGGGGATATGAGGGACGAGCAGTACTTC. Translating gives CASSLGDMRDEQYF.

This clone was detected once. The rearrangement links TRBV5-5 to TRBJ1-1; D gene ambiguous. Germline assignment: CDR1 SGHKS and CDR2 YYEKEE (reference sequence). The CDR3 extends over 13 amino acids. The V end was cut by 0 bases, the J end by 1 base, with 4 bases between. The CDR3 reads CASSLDRNTEAFF. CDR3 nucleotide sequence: TGTGCCAGCAGCTTGGACAGGAACACTGAAGCTTTCTTT.

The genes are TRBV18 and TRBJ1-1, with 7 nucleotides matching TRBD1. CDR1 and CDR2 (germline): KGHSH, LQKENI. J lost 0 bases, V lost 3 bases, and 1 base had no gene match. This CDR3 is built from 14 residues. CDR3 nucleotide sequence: TGTGCCAGCTCACCGGGACAGATGAACACTGAAGCTTTCTTT. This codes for CASSPGQMNTEAFF.

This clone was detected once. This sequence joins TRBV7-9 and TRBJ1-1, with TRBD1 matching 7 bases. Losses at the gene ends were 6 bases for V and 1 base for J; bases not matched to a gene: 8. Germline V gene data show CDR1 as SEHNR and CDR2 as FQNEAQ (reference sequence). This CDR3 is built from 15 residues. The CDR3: CASSQGTARNTEAFF. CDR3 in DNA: TGTGCCAGCAGTCAAGGGACAGCCCGGAACACTGAAGCTTTCTTT.

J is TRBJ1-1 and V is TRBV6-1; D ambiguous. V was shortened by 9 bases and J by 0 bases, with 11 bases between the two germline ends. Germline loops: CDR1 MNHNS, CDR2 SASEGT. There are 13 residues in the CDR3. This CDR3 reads CASSTAMNTEAFF. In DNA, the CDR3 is TGTGCCAGTTCAACCGCTATGAACACTGAAGCTTTCTTT.

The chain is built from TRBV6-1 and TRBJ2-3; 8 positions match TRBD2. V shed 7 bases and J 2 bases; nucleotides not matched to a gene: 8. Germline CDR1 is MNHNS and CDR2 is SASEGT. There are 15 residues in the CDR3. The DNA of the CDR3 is TGTGCCAGCAACAAAAAGCGGGGGCACACAGATACGCAGTATTTT. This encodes CASNKKRGHTDTQYF.

CDR3 sequence (DNA): TGTGCCAGCAGCCAAGAGGGGGGGCCCTACACTGAAGCTTTCTTT. Translated, it gives CASSQEGGPYTEAFF. V and J are TRBV14 and TRBJ1-1; D may be TRBD1 (6 bases). The CDR3 length is 15 residues. Looked up from germline, CDR1 is SGHDN and CDR2 is FVKESK. Trimming removed 0 bases at V and 3 bases at J, with 11 bases between.

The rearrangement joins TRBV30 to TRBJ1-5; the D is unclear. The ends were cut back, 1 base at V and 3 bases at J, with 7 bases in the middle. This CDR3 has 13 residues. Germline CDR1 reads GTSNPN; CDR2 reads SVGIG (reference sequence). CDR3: CAWSGGFNQPQHF. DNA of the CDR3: TGTGCCTGGAGTGGAGGGTTCAATCAGCCCCAGCATTTT.

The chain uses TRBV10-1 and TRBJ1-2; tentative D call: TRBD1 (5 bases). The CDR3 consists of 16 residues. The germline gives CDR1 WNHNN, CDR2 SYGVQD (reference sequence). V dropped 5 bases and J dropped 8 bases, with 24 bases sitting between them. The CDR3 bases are TGCGCCAGCAGTCGCCGTGGGACGCCCAAGGAGGGAGGCTACACCTTC. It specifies CASSRRGTPKEGGYTF.

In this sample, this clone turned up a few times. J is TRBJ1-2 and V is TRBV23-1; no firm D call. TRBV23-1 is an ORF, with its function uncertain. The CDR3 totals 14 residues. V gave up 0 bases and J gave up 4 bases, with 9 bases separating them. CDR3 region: CASSQSAGFYGYTF. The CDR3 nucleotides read TGCGCCAGCAGTCAATCAGCGGGGTTCTATGGCTACACCTTC.

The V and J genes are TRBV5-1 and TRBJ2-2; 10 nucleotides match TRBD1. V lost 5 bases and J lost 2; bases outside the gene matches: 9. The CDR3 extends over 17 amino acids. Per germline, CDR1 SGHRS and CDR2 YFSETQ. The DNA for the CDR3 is TGCGCCAGCAGTTCCTCCGGGACAGGGGCTAACACCGGGGAGCTGTTTTTT. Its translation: CASSSSGTGANTGELFF.

The CDR3 region is CAMNGTGVFMNTEAFF. In DNA form, the CDR3 reads TGTGCAATGAACGGGACAGGGGTTTTCATGAACACTGAAGCTTTCTTT. The rearrangement joins TRBV7-7 to TRBJ1-1; 10 bases match TRBD1. Looked up from germline, CDR1 is SSHAT and CDR2 is FNYEAQ (reference sequence). The CDR3 sequence is 16 residues long.

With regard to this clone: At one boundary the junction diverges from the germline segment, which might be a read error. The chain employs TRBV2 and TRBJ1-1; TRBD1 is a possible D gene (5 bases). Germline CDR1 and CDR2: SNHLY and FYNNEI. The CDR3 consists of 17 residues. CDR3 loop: CASSEEAGRRGNTKAFF. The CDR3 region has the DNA TGTGCCAGCAGTGAAGAGGCAGGGAGGCGCGGGAACACTAAAGCTTTCTTT.